The sample holds a few counts of the clone carrying this TCR beta chain. Its antigen is still unknown. For TCRbeta, the library was prepared with unique molecular identifiers. TCRdb independently ran MiXCR on the PCR reads; one entry per CDR3 protein. Among hundreds of thousands of distinct CDR3 sequences, roughly 13% were seen once, and the ten largest hold 2.2%. The data belong to a study of T-cell reconstitution after alpha-beta-depleted transplantation in children. General study results and limits: By about two months after transplant, alpha-beta T cells reportedly arose from several hundred graft clones that had expanded.

The junction had 20 bases not matched to a gene; V was cut back by 4 bases and J by 4 bases. Germline CDR1 reads SGHRS; CDR2 reads YFSETQ. The CDR3 consists of 20 residues. The sample in question was PBMCs, mostly from graft donor cells, obtained 360 days after TCRalphabeta/CD19-depleted stem cell transplant. The TCR originated in a male patient under 18 who had a stem cell transplant for acute myeloid leukemia, so the T cells may come from the graft donor. The chain is built from TRBV5-1 and TRBJ2-1; 10 bases fit TRBD2. CDR3 coding DNA: TGCGCCAGCAGCGAAGAAATTGCAAGGGTTCCGGGACTAGCGTACAATGAGCAGTTCTTC. Translated, it gives CASSEEIARVPGLAYNEQFF.